This T cell receptor (beta chain) was retrieved from a study of T-cell memory formation after mild COVID-19. Overall study: The two donors had largely donor-specific TCR clusters. Study observations and caveats: Cross-reactive memory seemingly joined, as some responding clones were found in pre-infection memory. Clones that got smaller from day 15 to 85 had even CD4/CD8, while clones growing later tipped toward CD4+.

With V trimmed by 3 bases and J by 6 bases, 13 bases remained unmatched. The CDR3 is 15 residues long. CDR1 and CDR2 (germline): DFQATT, SNEGSKA (reference sequence). From the 5' RACE reads, TCRdb called clonotypes with MiXCR, one entry per CDR3 protein. The top ten hold 7.5% to 10% of the sample, which has fewer than 550,000 distinct CDR3 sequences, around 18% seen once. This clonotype turned up a few times. Its antigen is unidentified. The sequence came from an adult woman who had mild COVID-19 (a few samples of this study predate the infection). Cell type and time point are not known. The material sequenced was PBMCs or a T cell subset sorted from them (not recorded which). The chain has TRBV20-1 and TRBJ1-2; 7 bases line up with TRBD1. CDR3 sequence reads: CSASDVRRGMDGYTF. The CDR3 nucleotides read TGCAGTGCTAGTGACGTACGCAGGGGGATGGATGGCTACACCTTC.